One TCR beta chain is described in this entry. This receptor's antigen is unknown. No base qualities exist here, and no much larger clone lies one base off it. TCR beta CDR3 regions were amplified from RNA transcripts. The first round of RT-PCR for the TCR CDR3 was performed with the HTBI primer set and the Qiagen OneStep RT-PCR kit. The libraries were constructed in a second round of multiplex PCR and then size-selected and purified. Paired-end sequencing of the libraries was performed with 100 bp reads on an Illumina HiSeq2000. The study's processing was this. Raw data were processed with SOAPnuke, discarding reads with adapters, uncalled bases, mean Phred below 15, or no exact constant-primer or identifier match. High-quality paired reads were merged with COPE v1.2.5, and unique nucleotide sequences were defined as clonotypes. Clonotypes were aligned to IMGT TRBV, TRBD and TRBJ reference segments using MiTCR v1.1. The analysis included only V-J combinations with a frequency above 0.0001, which together covered roughly 99% of the repertoires. The TCS score was defined as F50 (clonal expansion) divided by E x V (chaos), with BLOSUM62-based TCRdist calculated between CDR3 peptides within each V-J. Welch's t-statistics and random forest reduced several hundred V-J features to around 14, which were used in a naive Bayes classifier (R e1071). Using fastp trimming at Q25 and MiXCR clonotype assembly, TCRdb reanalyzed the public sequencing data and kept in-frame beta chains. Rows with a matching CDR3 protein are joined into one entry that keeps the most common DNA and genes. TCRdb, rather than the study authors, made the V and J calls. Recorded for this sample are around 520,000 distinct CDR3 sequences; 14% of them occurred a single time. The top ten clones comprise less than 20% of the sample.

This specimen comes from a study of T cells in Graves' hyperthyroidism and ophthalmopathy (dated by TCRdb to 2018 to 2020). About the study as a whole: Peripheral blood was sampled at the time of initial diagnosis, prior to any treatment. According to the paper, TCR Vbeta CDR3 sequencing was carried out on over 130 peripheral blood samples, which came from approximately 41 ophthalmopathy, around 75 hyperthyroidism and approximately 17 progressor patients. After sampling, hyperthyroidism patients received methimazole starting at 30 mg daily, and ophthalmopathy patients received high-dose intravenous methylprednisolone. The 100 or so discovery patients were divided at random into training and test sets in a 7:3 ratio. The study also compared thyroid tissue and blood T-cell repertoires from roughly 6 Graves' hyperthyroidism patients. TCR V-J signatures able to tell the groups apart were searched for in a discovery cohort of approximately 95 patients, of whom roughly 42 had Graves' ophthalmopathy and roughly 58 had stable Graves' hyperthyroidism. Whether ophthalmopathy could be predicted prospectively was tested in an independent validation cohort made up of roughly 19 hyperthyroidism patients plus 17 patients who later progressed to ophthalmopathy.

Stable Graves' hyperthyroidism was defined as the absence of progression to ophthalmopathy over 18 months of follow-up. The hyperthyroidism patients were between 18 and 65 years old and newly diagnosed, with a disease duration of less than 2 months. Patients with uncontrolled infections, other autoimmune diseases, pregnancy or lactation were excluded. Diagnoses relied on clinical symptoms, serum thyroxine and TRAb, thyroid ultrasound and orbital computed tomography. PBMCs were separated from roughly 10 ml of fresh peripheral blood using Ficoll-Paque density gradient centrifugation. Total RNA was extracted using Trizol reagent, and RNA quality was assessed on an Agilent 2100 Bioanalyzer. Deletion took 5 bases off V and 5 bases off J, with a span of 15 bases between the germline ends. There are 15 amino acids in the CDR3, from cysteine to phenylalanine inclusive. Only CDR3 DNA remains: 45 bases, in frame from the first base. Sequences SGHVS (CDR1) and FQNEAQ (CDR2) are obtained from the germline V gene.

What the research found in general, with its limitations: In validation, the model predicted progression to ophthalmopathy a median of roughly 6.1 months before onset, with over 60% sensitivity and 72.22% specificity. Sample size was not statistically predetermined, and blinding of investigators to group allocation was not performed. Blood samples also contained most of the expanded thyroid clonotypes (frequency above 0.001), which suggests that blood repertoires may reflect thyroid immune responses. A model built on a 13 V-J signature distinguished ophthalmopathy from stable hyperthyroidism, reaching 85% to 90% sensitivity and around 82% specificity in cross-validation and 80%/75% in testing.

This receptor chain uses TRBV7-8 and TRBJ1-4; the D gene cannot be named for sure. The TCR comes from a woman younger than 30 with Graves' hyperthyroidism. Sequencing input: blood. The CDR3 in this case is CASSAPGKPNEKLFF. The DNA reads TGTGCCAGCAGCGCCCCGGGAAAGCCCAATGAAAAACTGTTTTTT.